The 14 T cell receptor beta chains listed next were all sequenced from one sample in a study of T cell clonotyping in hematopoietic cell transplantation. The time point denotes: recipient sample about 28 days before transplant, after cytoreduction. Sequenced by immunoSEQ multiplex PCR; TCRdb stores in-frame clones only, minus some. Here the sample spans around 11,000 clones, roughly 84% being singletons. The source material was peripheral blood mononuclear cells, sampled before stem cell transplant. The receptors shown here come from a woman in her fifties or sixties with chronic myeloid leukemia. Some clones in this sample may be carry-over from other donors' samples.

This clone appeared a single time. This chain uses TRBV9 with TRBJ2-1; TRBD2 might be the D (6 bases). Trimming pared 2 bases from V and 8 bases from J, leaving 14 bases between. This CDR3 is 14 amino acids long. Looked up from germline, CDR1 is SGDLS and CDR2 is YYNGEE. The CDR3 sequence: CASSVAGTEDEQFF. As DNA, the CDR3 is TGTGCCAGCAGCGTTGCGGGGACGGAGGATGAGCAGTTCTTC.

This chain uses TRBV28 with TRBJ2-7, with 11 bases lining up with TRBD2. Germline V gives CDR1 MDHEN, CDR2 SYDVKM. V gave up 9 bases and J gave up 3 bases; unmatched junction bases: 7. This CDR3 spans 14 amino acids. The CDR3 spells CASVGLAVFYEQYF. The CDR3 DNA reads TGTGCCAGTGTGGGACTAGCGGTTTTCTACGAGCAGTACTTC.

This sequence joins TRBV19 and TRBJ1-5; D not resolved. This CDR3 contains 14 residues. Trimming removed 3 bases at V and 8 bases at J, with 14 bases between. In germline, CDR1 is LNHDA, CDR2 SQIVND (reference sequence). In DNA, the CDR3 is TGTGCCAGTAGTATGAGGACCCCGGAGGAGCCCCAGCATTTT. This sequence encodes CASSMRTPEEPQHF.

This clone was recorded a few times. The V call is TRBV5-1, the J call TRBJ2-1; 7 positions match TRBD2. The V segment lost 0 bases and the J segment 3 bases; nucleotides outside the gene matches: 0. The CDR3 totals 14 residues. CDR1 SGHRS and CDR2 YFSETQ come from the germline V gene. This CDR3 is CASSLGGGYNEQFF. The CDR3 DNA follows: TGCGCCAGCAGCTTGGGGGGGGGCTACAATGAGCAGTTCTTC. The full variable domain, completed using reference TRBV5-1 and TRBJ2-1, is KAGVTQTPRYLIKTRGQQVTLSCSPISGHRSVSWYQQTPGQGLQFLFEYFSETQRNKGNFPGRFSGRQFSNSRSEMNVSTLELGDSALYLCASSLGGGYNEQFFGPGTRLTVL.

This chain connects TRBV4-3 to TRBJ2-7; D perhaps matches TRBD2 (6 bases). The CDR3 is 15 amino acids. V gave up 0 bases and J gave up 6 bases, with 15 bases separating them. From germline, CDR1 is LGHNA and CDR2 YSLEER. CDR3 sequence: CASSQDQTTRVEQYF. CDR3 in DNA: TGCGCCAGCAGCCAAGATCAGACGACTAGAGTCGAGCAGTACTTC.

V usage is TRBV30 and J usage is TRBJ2-1; D is possibly TRBD2 (6 bases). Trimming stripped 4 bases from V and 8 bases from J, with 18 bases between. CDR3 size: 14 residues. The germline CDR1 and CDR2 sequences are GTSNPN and SVGIG (reference sequence). As DNA, the CDR3 is TGTGCCTGGAACCCCTTGGGAGGCATGGATGAGCAGTTCTTC. Translated, it gives CAWNPLGGMDEQFF.

V usage is TRBV27 and J usage is TRBJ1-2; D remains ambiguous. This CDR3 is built from 13 residues. The V end lost 5 bases, the J end lost 4 bases, and 11 bases lay between the germline ends. Germline CDR1 MNHEY, CDR2 SMNVEV (reference sequence). The CDR3 DNA follows: TGTGCCAGCAGTGCGGGAGTGAGCTATGGCTACACCTTC. Translation gives CASSAGVSYGYTF.

The chain employs TRBV7-2 and TRBJ2-3; tentative D call: TRBD2 (6 bases). Germline V CDR1 and CDR2: SGHTA, FQGNSA. Trimming left V 1 base short and J 4 bases short, with 15 bases between. The CDR3 has 16 amino acids. The CDR3 spells CASSLEGGWIADTQYF. DNA for the CDR3: TGTGCCAGCAGCTTAGAGGGAGGATGGATCGCAGATACGCAGTATTTT.

This clone was seen a single time. The rearrangement links TRBV28 to TRBJ2-1; maybe TRBD2 (5 bases). Trimming removed 5 bases from V and 5 bases from J, with 16 bases in between. The CDR3 is 15 residues long. Germline V gene lookup returns CDR1 MDHEN and CDR2 SYDVKM. CDR3 sequence (DNA): TGTGCCAGCAGTATGAGGGTGGCCTTACACAATGAGCAGTTCTTC. Amino acid sequence: CASSMRVALHNEQFF.

The gene calls are TRBV28 and TRBJ1-1; D gene uncertain. The germline V gene has CDR1 MDHEN and CDR2 SYDVKM. The CDR3 sequence is 12 residues long. V dropped 8 bases and J dropped 2 bases, with 9 bases sitting between them. This chain's CDR3 is CASQMFNTEAFF. The CDR3 nucleotides read TGTGCCAGCCAGATGTTCAACACTGAAGCTTTCTTT.

The gene calls are TRBV29-1 and TRBJ1-1; D unresolved. V was pared by 1 base and J by 1 base, with 7 bases between. The CDR3 loop spans 13 amino acids. Germline loops: CDR1 SQVTM, CDR2 ANQGSEA. CDR3 sequence (DNA): TGCAGCGTTGAAGGACTCGGGAACACTGAAGCTTTCTTT. Protein product: CSVEGLGNTEAFF.

The CDR3 coding sequence is TGTGCCAGCAGCTCTCCGGGACGGCAAAATGAGCAGTTCTTC. The encoded protein is CASSSPGRQNEQFF. The V and J genes are TRBV5-6 and TRBJ2-1; D assignment may be TRBD1 or TRBD2 (5 bases each). The CDR3 spans 14 residues. Germline V gives CDR1 SGHDT, CDR2 YYEEEE. The V end was cut by 3 bases, the J end by 7 bases, with 14 bases between.

This clone was counted only a few times. This chain connects TRBV7-2 to TRBJ2-1; D ambiguous. The CDR3 length is 13 residues. Deletions cut 2 bases from V and 0 bases from J, with 2 bases between. The germline V gene encodes CDR1 SGHTA and CDR2 FQGNSA. The CDR3 loop is CASSLISYNEQFF. CDR3 DNA sequence: TGTGCCAGCAGCTTAATCTCCTACAATGAGCAGTTCTTC.

This sequence joins TRBV5-1 and TRBJ2-2; 11 positions agree with TRBD2. The CDR3 spans 20 residues. CDR1 is SGHRS, CDR2 YFSETQ, per germline. The V and J ends lost 0 bases and 4 bases, in that order; junction bases with no gene match: 14. The CDR3 region is CASSLDPPLAGGPGTGELFF. The DNA of the CDR3 is TGCGCCAGCAGCTTGGATCCCCCCTTAGCGGGAGGGCCTGGCACCGGGGAGCTGTTTTTT.